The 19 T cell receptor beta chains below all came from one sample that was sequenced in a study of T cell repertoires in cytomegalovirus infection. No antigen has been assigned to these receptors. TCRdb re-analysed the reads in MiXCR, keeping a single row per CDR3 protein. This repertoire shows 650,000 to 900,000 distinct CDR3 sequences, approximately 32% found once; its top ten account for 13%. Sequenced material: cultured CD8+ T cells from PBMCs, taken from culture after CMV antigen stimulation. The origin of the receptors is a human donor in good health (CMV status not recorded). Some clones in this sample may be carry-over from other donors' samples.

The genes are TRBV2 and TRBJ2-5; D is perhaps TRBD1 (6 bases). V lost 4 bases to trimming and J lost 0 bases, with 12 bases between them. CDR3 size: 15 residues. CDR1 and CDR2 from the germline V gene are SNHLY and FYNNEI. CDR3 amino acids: CASSVGQSYQETQYF. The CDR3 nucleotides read TGTGCCAGCAGTGTCGGACAGTCATACCAAGAGACCCAGTACTTC.

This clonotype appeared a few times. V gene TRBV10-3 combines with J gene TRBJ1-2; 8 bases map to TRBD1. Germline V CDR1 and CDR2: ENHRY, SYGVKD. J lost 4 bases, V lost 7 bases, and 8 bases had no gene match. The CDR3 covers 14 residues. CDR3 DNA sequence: TGTGCCATCATGGACGAGGACAGGGTCTATGGCTACACCTTC. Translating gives CAIMDEDRVYGYTF.

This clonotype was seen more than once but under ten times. The CDR3 loop is CASSRQRGKTEAFF. In DNA form, the CDR3 reads TGTGCCAGCAGTCGGCAAAGGGGGAAGACTGAAGCTTTCTTT. J is TRBJ1-1 and V is TRBV28; D might be TRBD1 (6 bases). This CDR3 has 14 residues. From germline, CDR1 is MDHEN and CDR2 SYDVKM. Trimming took off 5 bases at V and 5 bases at J, with 15 bases between the two ends.

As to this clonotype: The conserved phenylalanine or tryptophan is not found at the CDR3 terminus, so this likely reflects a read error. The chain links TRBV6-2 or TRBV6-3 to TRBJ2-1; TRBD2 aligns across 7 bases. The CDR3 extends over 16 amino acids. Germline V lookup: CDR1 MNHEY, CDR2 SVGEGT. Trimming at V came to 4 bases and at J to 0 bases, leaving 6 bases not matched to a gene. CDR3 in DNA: TGTGCCAGCAGTTCGAAGCGGGGTCCCTCCTACAATGAGCAGTTCTCC. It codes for CASSSKRGPSYNEQFS.

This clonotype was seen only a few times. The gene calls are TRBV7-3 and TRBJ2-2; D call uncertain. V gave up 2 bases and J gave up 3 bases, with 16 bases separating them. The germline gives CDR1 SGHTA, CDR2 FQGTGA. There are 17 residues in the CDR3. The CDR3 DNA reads TGTGCCAGCAGCTTAGCCTACAGTAATGGAGACACCGGGGAGCTGTTTTTT. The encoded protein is CASSLAYSNGDTGELFF.

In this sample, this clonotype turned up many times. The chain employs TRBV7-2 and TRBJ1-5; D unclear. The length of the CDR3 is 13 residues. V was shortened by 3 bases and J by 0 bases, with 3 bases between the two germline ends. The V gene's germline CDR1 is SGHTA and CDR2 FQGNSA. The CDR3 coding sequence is TGTGCCAGCAGCTTCCGTAGCAATCAGCCCCAGCATTTT. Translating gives CASSFRSNQPQHF. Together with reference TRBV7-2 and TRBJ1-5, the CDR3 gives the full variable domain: GAGVSQSPSNKVTEKGKDVELRCDPISGHTALYWYRQSLGQGLEFLIYFQGNSAPDKSGLPSDRFSAERTGGSVSTLTIQRTQQEDSAVYLCASSFRSNQPQHFGDGTRLSIL.

This CDR3 is CASSQTQVRGENKYNEQFF. In DNA form, the CDR3 reads TGTGCCAGCAGCCAAACGCAGGTGCGGGGGGAAAATAAATACAATGAGCAGTTCTTC. The J gene is TRBJ2-1, the V gene TRBV7-6, with 8 bases aligning to TRBD2. Germline CDR1 reads SGHVS; CDR2 reads FNYEAQ. V dropped 5 bases and J dropped 4; count of bases not matched to a gene: 19. The CDR3 consists of 19 residues.

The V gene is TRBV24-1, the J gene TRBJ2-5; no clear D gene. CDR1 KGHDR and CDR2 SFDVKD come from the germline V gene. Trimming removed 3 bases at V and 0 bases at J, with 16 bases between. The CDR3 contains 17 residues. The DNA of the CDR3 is TGTGCCACCAGTGATCACCCCTTACATTCCAACCAAGAGACCCAGTACTTC. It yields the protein CATSDHPLHSNQETQYF.

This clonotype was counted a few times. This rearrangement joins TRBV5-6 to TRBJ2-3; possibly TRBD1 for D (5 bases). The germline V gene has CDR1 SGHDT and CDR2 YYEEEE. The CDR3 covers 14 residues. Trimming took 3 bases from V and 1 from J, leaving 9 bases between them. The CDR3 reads CASSSGIGTDTQYF. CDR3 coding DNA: TGTGCCAGCAGCTCAGGGATTGGCACAGATACGCAGTATTTT.

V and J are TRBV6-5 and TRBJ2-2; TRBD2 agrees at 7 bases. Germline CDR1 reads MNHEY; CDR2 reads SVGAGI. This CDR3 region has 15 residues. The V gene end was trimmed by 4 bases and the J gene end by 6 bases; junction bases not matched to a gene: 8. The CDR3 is CASSWGTGGSGELFF. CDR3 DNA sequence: TGTGCCAGCAGTTGGGGGACGGGAGGATCCGGGGAGCTGTTTTTT.

DNA for the CDR3: TGTGCCACCAGCAGAGATCAGGGACAGGGACGAAGGGCTTTCTTT. It encodes CATSRDQGQGRRAFF. V usage is TRBV15 and J usage is TRBJ1-1; 9 positions agree with TRBD1. Per the germline V gene, CDR1 is LNHNV and CDR2 is YYDKDF (reference sequence). J gave up 11 bases and V 0 bases, and 10 bases lay outside the gene matches. This CDR3 contains 15 residues.

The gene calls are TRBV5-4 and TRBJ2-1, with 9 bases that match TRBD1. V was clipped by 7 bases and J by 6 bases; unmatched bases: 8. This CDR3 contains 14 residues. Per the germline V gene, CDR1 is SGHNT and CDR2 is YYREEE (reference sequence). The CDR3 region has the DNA TGTGCCAGCCTCCGGGACAGGGATGTCAATGAGCAGTTCTTC. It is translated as CASLRDRDVNEQFF.

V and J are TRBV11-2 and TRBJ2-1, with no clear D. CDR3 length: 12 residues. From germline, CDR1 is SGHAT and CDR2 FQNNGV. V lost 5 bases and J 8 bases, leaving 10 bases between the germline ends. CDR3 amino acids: CASSPRIHEQFF. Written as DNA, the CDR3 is TGTGCCAGCAGCCCAAGAATCCATGAGCAGTTCTTC.

In DNA form, the CDR3 reads TGTGCCAGCTCACCAGAGGGGGCCCCCACCGGGGAGCTGTTTTTT. It codes for CASSPEGAPTGELFF. This chain links TRBV18 with TRBJ2-2; 7 nucleotides align to TRBD1. The ends lost 2 bases at V and 4 bases at J; junction bases unmatched: 4. The CDR3 is made up of 15 amino acids. Germline V gives CDR1 KGHSH, CDR2 LQKENI.

The CDR3 DNA follows: TGTGCCAGCAGCCAAGATCTCTCCTACTCCTACAATGAGCAGTTCTTC. Translation: CASSQDLSYSYNEQFF. The genes are TRBV14 and TRBJ2-1; D gene ambiguous. Germline V gene sequence: CDR1 SGHDN, CDR2 FVKESK. This CDR3 spans 16 amino acids. Trimming took 0 bases from V and 0 from J, leaving 9 bases between them.

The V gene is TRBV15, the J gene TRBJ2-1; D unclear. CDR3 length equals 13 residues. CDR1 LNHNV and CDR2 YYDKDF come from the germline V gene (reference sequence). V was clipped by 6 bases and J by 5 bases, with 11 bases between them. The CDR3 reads CATSPLTHNEQFF. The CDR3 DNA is TGTGCCACCAGTCCGCTGACTCACAATGAGCAGTTCTTC.

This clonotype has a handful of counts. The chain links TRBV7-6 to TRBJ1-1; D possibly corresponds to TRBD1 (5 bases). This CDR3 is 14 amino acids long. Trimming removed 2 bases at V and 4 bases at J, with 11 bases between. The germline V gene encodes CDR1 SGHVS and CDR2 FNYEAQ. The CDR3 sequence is CASSLPRAVTEAFF. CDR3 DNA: TGTGCCAGCAGCTTACCCAGGGCCGTCACTGAAGCTTTCTTT.

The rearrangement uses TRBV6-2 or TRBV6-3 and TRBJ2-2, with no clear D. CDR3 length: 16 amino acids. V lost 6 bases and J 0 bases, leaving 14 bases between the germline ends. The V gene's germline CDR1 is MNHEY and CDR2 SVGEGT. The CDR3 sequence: CASRTLRAPNTGELFF. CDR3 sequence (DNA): TGTGCCAGCAGAACCCTTCGGGCCCCGAACACCGGGGAGCTGTTTTTT.

This chain's CDR3 is CASSQIQGLYSEYEQFF. CDR3 nucleotide sequence: TGCGCCAGCAGCCAAATACAGGGTCTATATTCTGAGTATGAGCAGTTCTTC. The rearrangement uses TRBV4-3 and TRBJ2-1; D is perhaps TRBD1 (6 bases). This CDR3 has 17 residues. Trimming cost V 2 bases and J 8 bases, with 22 bases left between them. Per germline, CDR1 LGHNA and CDR2 YSLEER.